The T cell receptor (beta chain) under discussion was sequenced for a study of cytomegalovirus exposure and HLA in healthy donors. Broader study findings: Presence/absence analyses rested on an assumption that sequencing depth was roughly uniform across donors.

Deletions cut 6 bases from V and 2 bases from J, with 14 bases between. Germline V CDR1 and CDR2: MDHEN, SYDVKM. The CDR3 covers 15 residues. Use of 60 Vbeta and 13 Jbeta primers characterized the PCR. Sequencing was performed with immunoSEQ multiplex PCR; in TCRdb, only in-frame clones are kept and a portion is missing. Of approximately 220,000 clones listed, roughly 80% were seen once; the top ten hold about 3.1%. Concerning this clone: Its target is unknown.

The source of this sequence is a young man in good health and CMV-seronegative. The gene calls are TRBV28 and TRBJ2-4, with D possibly matching TRBD2 (6 bases). The sequenced sample consisted of PBMCs. The CDR3 is CASSPAGGTKNIQYF. The CDR3 DNA sequence: TGTGCCAGCAGCCCGGCCGGGGGAACCAAAAACATTCAGTACTTC.